This entry features one TCR beta chain sequence. Its antigen is as yet unknown. Antigen-specific CD4+ T cells expanded by the ViraFEST assay with viral peptide pools were then sequenced. Investigators separated out CD4+ T cells once about 10 days of culture had passed. All vaccine recipients tested negative for nucleocapsid antibodies and had never contracted SARS-CoV-2 infection. PBMC were cultured at under 2.5 million per well with roughly 10 IU/ml IL-2 and roughly 10 ug/ml peptides. Half the medium was swapped for IL-2 medium on days 3 and 7. Repertoires were generated with immunoSEQ multiplex PCR, while TCRdb's copy carries only in-frame clones and drops some. The sample holds 60,000 to 65,000 clones, roughly 76% seen once. The sample is drawn from a study of vaccination effects on CD4 cells after COVID-19. This CDR3 contains 14 residues. The junction had 1 base not matched to a gene; V was cut back by 5 bases and J by 0 bases. Germline values: CDR1 SNHLY, CDR2 FYNNEI.

Whole-study findings and limits: Marked clonal contraction of infection- and vaccine-induced clones was seen late after vaccination.

V gene TRBV2 combines with J gene TRBJ2-5, with 9 bases aligning to TRBD1. This receptor was obtained from a human donor who received a COVID-19 vaccine. The input for sequencing was CD4+ T cells from PBMCs cultured with HCoV-OC43 spike peptides, taken before COVID-19 vaccination. Subset here: HCoV-OC43 spike overlapping peptide pool stimulation. This chain's CDR3 is CASSRDRDQETQYF. The CDR3 DNA reads TGTGCCAGCAGTCGGGACAGGGACCAAGAGACCCAGTACTTC.